Listed below are T cell receptor beta chains from one sample, sequenced in a study of patients and donors after allogeneic stem cell transplantation. MiXCR, run by TCRdb on the RT-PCR reads, gives a single entry per CDR3 protein. Of hundreds of thousands of distinct CDR3 sequences in the sample, 16% were seen once. Sequenced sample: blood, either unsorted or a sorted T cell fraction (not recorded which). These receptors came from a human donor who was either an allogeneic HSCT recipient or a stem cell or donor lymphocyte infusion donor (not recorded which). It is not recorded whose cells these are; they may come from a transplant donor. CDR3s include the opening cysteine and the closing phenylalanine or tryptophan. Fields, in order: J gene, D gene, V gene, clone size, CDR3 DNA, CDR3 protein. A D gene is named only where the DNA matches it firmly. Clone size is stated in some rows and not others, as once, few, many or a class when expanded.

>TRBJ2-3|TRBD1|TRBV5-6|NA
TGTGCCAGCGGTAGGGGCAGGGGGCGCAGAGATACGCAGTATTTT
CASGRGRGRRDTQYF
>TRBJ2-5|NA|TRBV18|many
TGTGCCAGCTCACCATGGGGAGAGACCCAGTACTTC
CASSPWGETQYF
>TRBJ1-2|NA|TRBV27|NA
TGTGCCAGCAGTTTAAGAGAGAGAGGGGACGACTATGGCTACACCTTC
CASSLRERGDDYGYTF
>TRBJ2-7|NA|TRBV7-9|many
TGTGCCAGCAGCTTAGTCCTTGGGGGCTCCTACGAGCAGTACTTC
CASSLVLGGSYEQYF
>TRBJ1-2|TRBD1|TRBV5-6|NA
TGTGCCAGCAGCTGGGGGACAGGGATTAACTATGGCTACACCTTC
CASSWGTGINYGYTF
>TRBJ2-2|TRBD2|TRBV15|few
TGTGCCACCAGCGGCTTAGCGGGAGCCACCGGGGAGCTGTTTTTT
CATSGLAGATGELFF
>TRBJ2-7|NA|TRBV7-3|NA
TGTGCCAGCAGCTTAAAGGGGATTCGGACAGTCCGCTACGAGCAGTACTTC
CASSLKGIRTVRYEQYF
>TRBJ2-7|NA|TRBV12-3/TRBV12-4|many
TGTGCCAGCAGTTTGAGGACAGAACTTTTCTTC
CASSLRTELFF
>TRBJ1-4|NA|TRBV5-1|few
TGCGCCAGCAGCTCCCCGGTGGGGGGAGGCGAAAAACTGTTTTTT
CASSSPVGGGEKLFF
>TRBJ2-7|TRBD2|TRBV15|many
TGTGCCACCAGCAGCGTTACGGGGACTAGCGTCGCGTACGAGCAGTACTTC
CATSSVTGTSVAYEQYF
>TRBJ2-7|NA|TRBV5-6|NA
TGTGCCAGCAGCTTAGGGGGGATTGCCTACGAGCAGTACTTC
CASSLGGIAYEQYF
>TRBJ2-3|NA|TRBV7-2|many
TGTGCCAGCAGCCAAGAACTAGGTCTTTCGCAGTATTTT
CASSQELGLSQYF
>TRBJ2-3|TRBD2|TRBV5-1|few
TGCGCCAGCAGCTTTTTAGCGGGGGCGGGAGATACGCAGTATTTT
CASSFLAGAGDTQYF
>TRBJ1-1|NA|TRBV6-1|few
TGTGCCAGCACCCCGGCGGGGGCACCGAGCACTGAAGCTTTCTTT
CASTPAGAPSTEAFF
>TRBJ2-2|NA|TRBV24-1|many
TGTGCCACCAGTGATTCCTGGTTGGAGCTGTTTTTT
CATSDSWLELFF
>TRBJ2-2|NA|TRBV24-1|many
TGTGCCACCTCCGGACGGGTCGGGGTCGGGGAGCTGTTTTTT
CATSGRVGVGELFF
>TRBJ2-2|NA|TRBV18|many
TGTGCCAGCTCCCATTGGGGCGGTCCTTACACCGGGGAGCTGTTTTTT
CASSHWGGPYTGELFF
>TRBJ2-5|TRBD2|TRBV7-6|NA
TGTGCCAGCAGCTTAGCTCGGAAAGGGGGACTAGCGGGCCAGACCCAGTACTTC
CASSLARKGGLAGQTQYF
>TRBJ2-5|NA|TRBV5-1|NA
TGCGCCAGCAGCTTGAGCTCAGGGCCAGAGACCCAGTACTTC
CASSLSSGPETQYF
>TRBJ2-1|TRBD2|TRBV20-1|NA
TGCAGTGCACCGACTAGCCCCTCCTACAATGAGCAGTTCTTC
CSAPTSPSYNEQFF
>TRBJ2-3|NA|TRBV6-1|few
TGTGCCGGAAATGTCGGGCCAGGGGGCACAGATACGCAGTATTTT
CAGNVGPGGTDTQYF
>TRBJ2-7|NA|TRBV4-1|few
TGCGCCAGCAGCCAACTGTCCGGGACACGGGCGAAGAACGAGCAGTACTTC
CASSQLSGTRAKNEQYF
>TRBJ2-2|TRBD1|TRBV30|NA
TGTGCCTGGAGTGAGGGGGCGTTTTCCGGGGAGCTGTTTTTT
CAWSEGAFSGELFF
>TRBJ2-2|NA|TRBV2|NA
TGTGCCAGCAGTGAATTTCCATTAGGAGTCAACACCGGGGAGCTGTTTTTT
CASSEFPLGVNTGELFF
>TRBJ2-3|NA|TRBV2|NA
TGTGCCAGCAGTGAAGAAAGGTGGGCAGATACGCAGTATTTT
CASSEERWADTQYF
>TRBJ1-1|NA|TRBV20-1|NA
TGCAGTGCTAGAGATGCAAGTCGTCGCCCTGAAGCTTTCTTT
CSARDASRRPEAFF
>TRBJ2-7|NA|TRBV21-1|NA
TGTGCCAGCGCTCCCCGGACAGGGTACGACGACCAGTACTTC
CASAPRTGYDDQYF
>TRBJ2-7|NA|TRBV28|NA
TGTGCCAGCAGTTCCATCCTAGCGACGTTCTACGAGCAGTACTTC
CASSSILATFYEQYF
>TRBJ2-7|NA|TRBV7-3|NA
TGTGCCAGCAGCTTAATGGGGGGCGGGGAGCAGTACTTC
CASSLMGGGEQYF
>TRBJ2-5|NA|TRBV4-2|NA
TGTGCCAGCAGCCAAGTGCTAGAAGAGACCCAGTACTTC
CASSQVLEETQYF
>TRBJ2-1|NA|TRBV7-3|many
TGTGCCAGCAGCTTTGGTAGGGGGAATGAGCAGTTCTTC
CASSFGRGNEQFF
>TRBJ2-2|TRBD2|TRBV5-4|NA
TGTGCCAGCAGCTTCCCCGGGGGGACCCGGGAGCTGTTTTTT
CASSFPGGTRELFF
>TRBJ2-3|NA|TRBV5-5|few
TGTGCCAGCAGCTTGGGGAGGGAAGCGTATTTT
CASSLGREAYF
>TRBJ2-7|NA|TRBV9|few
TGTGCCAGCAGCGTAGATGTGCGGGGTTACTACGAGCAGTACTTC
CASSVDVRGYYEQYF
>TRBJ2-7|NA|TRBV7-9|NA
TGTGCCAGCAGCTTAGCGAGAGGGACCTACGAGCAGTACTTC
CASSLARGTYEQYF
>TRBJ2-7|NA|TRBV6-2/TRBV6-3|NA
TGTGCCAGCAGTTACACAGACTACGAGCAGTACTTC
CASSYTDYEQYF
>TRBJ2-3|NA|TRBV13|few
TGTGCCAGCAGCCCCATCGGTCACGCAGATACGCAGTATTTT
CASSPIGHADTQYF
>TRBJ2-3|NA|TRBV3-1|NA
TGTGCCAGCAGCCCGGGGAACGGAATTAGCACAGATACGCAGTATTTT
CASSPGNGISTDTQYF
>TRBJ1-5|NA|TRBV12-3/TRBV12-4|NA
TGTGCCAGCAGTTTAAGTTGGGGTAGCAATCAGCCCCAGCATTTT
CASSLSWGSNQPQHF
>TRBJ2-5|NA|TRBV7-2|NA
TGTGCCAGCAGCTTAGGGGGGAAGAAGACCCAGTACTTC
CASSLGGKKTQYF
>TRBJ1-2|NA|TRBV5-1|many
TGCGCCAGCAGCGGGACCTTTAACTATGGCTACACCTTC
CASSGTFNYGYTF
>TRBJ2-1|NA|TRBV20-1|NA
TGCAGTGCTAGAGGGCTGACCTACAATGAGCAGTTCTTC
CSARGLTYNEQFF
>TRBJ2-7|NA|TRBV7-8|few
TGTGCCAGCAGCTTATCAGGGCTCCGATACGAGCAGTACTTC
CASSLSGLRYEQYF
>TRBJ1-1|NA|TRBV5-1|NA
TGCGCCAGCAGCGTCGGGACACTTATTCTCAAGAACACTGAAGCTTTCTTT
CASSVGTLILKNTEAFF
>TRBJ2-3|TRBD2|TRBV20-1|NA
TGCAGTGCTAGAGGAAATATGGTCCGGGGCGGGAGTTTGGCAGATACGCAGTATTTT
CSARGNMVRGGSLADTQYF
>TRBJ1-2|NA|TRBV5-6|NA
TGTGCCAGCAGCGCAAACCAGTTCCCCAACTATGGCTACACCTTC
CASSANQFPNYGYTF
>TRBJ1-2|NA|TRBV7-8|NA
TGTGCCAGCAGACCCATACCCCAGGTTGAAGTTGGCTACACCTTC
CASRPIPQVEVGYTF
>TRBJ2-1|TRBD2|TRBV24-1|NA
TGCGCCACCAGTGCCGCGGGAGAGGTGATCAATGAGCAGTTCTTC
CATSAAGEVINEQFF
>TRBJ1-3|NA|TRBV5-1|NA
TGCGCCAGCAGCTTGCTGGGGCCAGACTCTGGAAACACCATATATTTT
CASSLLGPDSGNTIYF
>TRBJ1-1|TRBD1|TRBV2|many
TGTGCCAGCAAGATCGACAGGGAGTACACTGAAGCTTTCTTT
CASKIDREYTEAFF
>TRBJ2-3|TRBD1|TRBV5-1|NA
TGCGCCAGCAGCTTGGACGGACAGGCATTTCACCCAGATACGCAGTATTTT
CASSLDGQAFHPDTQYF
>TRBJ2-1|TRBD2|TRBV20-1|many
TGCAGTGCTAGAGATACGACTAGCGGGAGGGCTGAGCAGTTCTTC
CSARDTTSGRAEQFF